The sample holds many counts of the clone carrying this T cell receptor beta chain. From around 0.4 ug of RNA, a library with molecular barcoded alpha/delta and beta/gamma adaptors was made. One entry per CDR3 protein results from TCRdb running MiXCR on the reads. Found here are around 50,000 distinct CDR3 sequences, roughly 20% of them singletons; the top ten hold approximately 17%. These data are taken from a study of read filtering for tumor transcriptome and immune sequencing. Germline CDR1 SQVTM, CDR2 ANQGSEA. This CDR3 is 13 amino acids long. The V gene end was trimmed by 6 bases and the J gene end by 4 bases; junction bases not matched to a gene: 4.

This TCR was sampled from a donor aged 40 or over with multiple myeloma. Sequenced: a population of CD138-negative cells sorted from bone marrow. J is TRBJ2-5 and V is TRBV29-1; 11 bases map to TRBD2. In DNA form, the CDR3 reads TGCAGCGTGGGGACTAGCGGAAGAGAGACCCAGTACTTC. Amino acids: CSVGTSGRETQYF.